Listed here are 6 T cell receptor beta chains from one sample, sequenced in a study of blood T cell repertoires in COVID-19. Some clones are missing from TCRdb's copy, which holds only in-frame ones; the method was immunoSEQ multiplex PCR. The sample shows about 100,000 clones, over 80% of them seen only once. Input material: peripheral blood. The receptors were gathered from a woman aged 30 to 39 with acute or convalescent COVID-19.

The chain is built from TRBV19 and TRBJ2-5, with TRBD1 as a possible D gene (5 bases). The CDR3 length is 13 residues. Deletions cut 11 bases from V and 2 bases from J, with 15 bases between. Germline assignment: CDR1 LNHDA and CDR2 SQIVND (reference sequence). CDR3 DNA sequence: TGTGCCTGCAAGACCCAGGGTCAAGAGACCCAGTACTTC. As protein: CACKTQGQETQYF.

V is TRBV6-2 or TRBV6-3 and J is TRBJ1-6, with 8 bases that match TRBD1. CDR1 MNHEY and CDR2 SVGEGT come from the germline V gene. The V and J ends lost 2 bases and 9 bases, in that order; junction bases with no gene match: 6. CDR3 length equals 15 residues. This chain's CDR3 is CASSYPGQGISPLHF. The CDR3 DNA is TGTGCCAGCAGTTACCCTGGACAGGGTATTTCACCCCTCCACTTT.

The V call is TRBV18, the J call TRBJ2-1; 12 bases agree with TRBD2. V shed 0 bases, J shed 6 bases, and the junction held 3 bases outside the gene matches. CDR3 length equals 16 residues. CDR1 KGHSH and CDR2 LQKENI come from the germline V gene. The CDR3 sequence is CASSPPLAGGLNEQFF. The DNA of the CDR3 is TGTGCCAGCTCACCACCACTAGCGGGGGGTCTCAATGAGCAGTTCTTC.

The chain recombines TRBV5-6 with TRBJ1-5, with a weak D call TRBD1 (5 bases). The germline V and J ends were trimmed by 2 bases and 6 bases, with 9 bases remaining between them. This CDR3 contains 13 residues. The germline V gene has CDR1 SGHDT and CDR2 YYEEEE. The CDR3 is CASSFGGVQPQHF. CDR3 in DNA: TGTGCCAGCAGCTTTGGAGGGGTTCAGCCCCAGCATTTT.

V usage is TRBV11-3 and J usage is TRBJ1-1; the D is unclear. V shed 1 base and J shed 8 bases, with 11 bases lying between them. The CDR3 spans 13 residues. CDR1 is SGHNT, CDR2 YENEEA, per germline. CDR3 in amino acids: CASSLGAREEAFF. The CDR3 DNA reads TGTGCCAGCAGCTTAGGAGCAAGGGAGGAAGCTTTCTTT.

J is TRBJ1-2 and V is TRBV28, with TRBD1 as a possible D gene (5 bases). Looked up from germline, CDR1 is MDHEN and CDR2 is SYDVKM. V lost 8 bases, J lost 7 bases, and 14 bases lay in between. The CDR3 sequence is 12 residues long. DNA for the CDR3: TGTGCCAGCCTCGGGGGGTATGGTGGCTACACCTTC. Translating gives CASLGGYGGYTF.